One and the same sample provided the 32 T cell receptor beta chains below, sequenced in a study of T cells after yellow fever vaccination. Via MiXCR, TCRdb re-called the 5' RACE reads, giving one row per CDR3 protein. Of about 370,000 distinct CDR3 sequences in the sample, 11% were seen once. This specimen consisted of PBMCs, obtained on the day of the first yellow fever vaccination. The source of these receptors is a man younger than 35 who received the YFV17D yellow fever vaccine.

This clonotype has more than one count but fewer than ten. The CDR3 region is CASSPTGADYGYTF. The CDR3 coding sequence is TGTGCCAGCAGCCCGACGGGGGCGGACTATGGCTACACCTTC. The genes are TRBV7-9 and TRBJ1-2; D is perhaps TRBD1 (6 bases). Germline V gene lookup returns CDR1 SEHNR and CDR2 FQNEAQ (reference sequence). The CDR3 runs 14 residues. V was cut by 5 bases and J by 3 bases, with 13 bases left in between.

This clonotype was seen more than once but under ten times. The chain links TRBV5-5 to TRBJ1-5; 8 positions agree with TRBD1. The CDR3 contains 14 residues. The V gene end was trimmed by 3 bases and the J gene end by 3 bases; junction bases not matched to a gene: 2. The V gene's germline CDR1 is SGHKS and CDR2 YYEKEE (reference sequence). DNA for the CDR3: TGTGCCAGCAGCTGGGACAGGCACAATCAGCCCCAGCATTTT. Translation gives CASSWDRHNQPQHF.

This clonotype was counted only a few times. The gene calls are TRBV5-1 and TRBJ2-1; 10 bases map to TRBD1. Germline values: CDR1 SGHRS, CDR2 YFSETQ. The V gene end was trimmed by 2 bases and the J gene end by 5 bases; junction bases not matched to a gene: 4. CDR3 size: 15 residues. CDR3 bases: TGCGCCAGCAGCTTTGCCGGGACAGGGGACAATGAGCAGTTCTTC. It yields the protein CASSFAGTGDNEQFF.

This chain connects TRBV28 to TRBJ2-3; D is ambiguous. This CDR3 comprises 15 residues. Germline CDR1 and CDR2: MDHEN and SYDVKM. V gave up 1 base and J gave up 3 bases, with 11 bases separating them. CDR3 residues: CASSLSNTLTDTQYF. The CDR3 nucleotides read TGTGCCAGCAGTTTATCTAACACTTTAACAGATACGCAGTATTTT.

There are a few counts of this clonotype. The chain joins TRBV7-3 to TRBJ2-1; perhaps TRBD1 as D (6 bases). V shed 5 bases and J shed 4 bases, with 15 bases lying between them. CDR1 is SGHTA and CDR2 is FQGTGA in the germline V gene. The CDR3 length is 15 residues. In DNA, the CDR3 is TGTGCCAGCAGCAAGGGATTTCAGGGGTACAATGAGCAGTTCTTC. Its translation is CASSKGFQGYNEQFF.

This chain connects TRBV20-1 to TRBJ1-2; D gene ambiguous. With 1 base removed from V and 8 bases from J, the gap between germline ends came to 17 bases. There are 14 residues in the CDR3. Germline CDR1 is DFQATT and CDR2 is SNEGSKA (reference sequence). This chain's CDR3 is CSARATTGPRGYTF. The CDR3 nucleotides are TGCAGTGCTAGAGCTACGACCGGCCCTCGGGGCTACACCTTC.

There are a few counts of this clonotype. The chain carries TRBV29-1 and TRBJ1-4, with D tentatively TRBD1 (5 bases). Germline-derived CDR1 and CDR2 are SQVTM and ANQGSEA. CDR3 size: 13 residues. V was cut by 1 base and J by 3 bases, with 6 bases left in between. The CDR3 reads CSVEVGANEKLFF. The DNA for the CDR3 is TGCAGCGTTGAAGTAGGGGCTAATGAAAAACTGTTTTTT.

This chain links TRBV9 with TRBJ2-2; D not certain. Germline V gives CDR1 SGDLS, CDR2 YYNGEE. There are 15 residues in the CDR3. V gave up 2 bases and J gave up 0 bases, with 8 bases separating them. The CDR3 coding sequence is TGTGCCAGCAGCGTGGGTACCCCGAACACCGGGGAGCTGTTTTTT. Amino acid sequence: CASSVGTPNTGELFF.

This clonotype was detected only a few times. The CDR3 region has the DNA TGTGCCAGCAGCGTAGACGGGGGGGCCGGAGAGACCCAGTACTTC. It specifies CASSVDGGAGETQYF. V gene TRBV9 combines with J gene TRBJ2-5, with TRBD2 matching 8 bases. Germline lookup yields CDR1 SGDLS and CDR2 YYNGEE. This CDR3 has 15 residues. V lost 0 bases and J lost 4; bases outside the gene matches: 5.

This chain's CDR3 is CASSLGISEQFF. Written as DNA, the CDR3 is TGTGCCAGCAGCTTAGGGATTTCCGAGCAGTTCTTC. V is TRBV7-3 and J is TRBJ2-1; D call uncertain. There are 12 residues in the CDR3. The germline V gene has CDR1 SGHTA and CDR2 FQGTGA. Trimming took off 2 bases at V and 10 bases at J, with 9 bases between the two ends.

This clonotype was recorded a few times. The chain couples TRBV14 to TRBJ2-5; D is perhaps TRBD1 or TRBD2 (6 bases each). CDR1 is SGHDN and CDR2 is FVKESK in the germline V gene. Trimming cost V 2 bases and J 5 bases, with 15 bases left between them. The CDR3 consists of 15 residues. Written as DNA, the CDR3 is TGTGCCAGCAGCCAACAGTCGGGGGCCTGGGAGACCCAGTACTTC. Translating gives CASSQQSGAWETQYF.

This clonotype was recorded at least ten times. The chain carries TRBV5-1 and TRBJ2-1; D gene uncertain. This CDR3 spans 12 amino acids. The germline V and J ends were trimmed by 0 bases and 10 bases, with 8 bases remaining between them. Germline loops: CDR1 SGHRS, CDR2 YFSETQ. For the CDR3, the DNA is TGCGCCAGCAGCTTGGGGGCAGGAGAGCAGTTCTTC. Its translation is CASSLGAGEQFF.

This rearrangement joins TRBV4-2 to TRBJ1-1, with no clear D. V was clipped by 0 bases and J by 0 bases, with 5 bases between them. CDR1 LGHNA and CDR2 YNFKEQ come from the germline V gene. The CDR3 consists of 14 residues. CDR3 DNA sequence: TGTGCCAGCAGCCAAGACAGCTTGAACACTGAAGCTTTCTTT. Translation: CASSQDSLNTEAFF.

This clonotype has only a few counts. The gene calls are TRBV15 and TRBJ2-5; D remains unclear. The germline CDR1 and CDR2 sequences are LNHNV and YYDKDF (reference sequence). Trimming stripped 0 bases from V and 3 bases from J, with 8 bases between. The CDR3 extends over 14 amino acids. The CDR3 DNA sequence: TGTGCCACCAGCAGAGATAGGCAGAAAGAGACCCAGTACTTC. It is translated as CATSRDRQKETQYF.

The chain is built from TRBV21-1 and TRBJ1-3; the table's D call, TRBD1, has no DNA check behind it. TRBV21-1 is flagged as a pseudogene. This CDR3 has 14 residues. In nucleotides, the CDR3 is TGTGCCAGCAGCACCCGGACAGGGGGAAACACCATATATTTT. Translation: CASSTRTGGNTIYF.

This clonotype was picked up many times. V is TRBV5-1 and J is TRBJ2-1; 7 bases align to TRBD1. This CDR3 contains 16 residues. V trimming: 0 bases; J trimming: 5 bases; junction bases outside the gene matches: 8. From germline, CDR1 is SGHRS and CDR2 YFSETQ. The CDR3 DNA reads TGCGCCAGCAGCTTGGTTCCCAGGGGGATGGACAATGAGCAGTTCTTC. It encodes CASSLVPRGMDNEQFF.

This clonotype has ten or more counts. This chain connects TRBV27 to TRBJ2-2, with D maybe TRBD2 (6 bases). Trimming removed 3 bases from V and 6 bases from J, with 8 bases in between. CDR1 and CDR2 (germline): MNHEY, SMNVEV (reference sequence). CDR3 length equals 13 residues. CDR3 nucleotides: TGTGCCAGCAGTTTCAGACTAGCCGGGGAGCTGTTTTTT. It encodes CASSFRLAGELFF.

This clonotype turned up a few times. This chain joins TRBV6-5 and TRBJ1-3; maybe TRBD1 (6 bases). The CDR3 covers 16 residues. Germline-derived CDR1 and CDR2 are MNHEY and SVGAGI. Trimming removed 3 bases at V and 0 bases at J, with 12 bases between. CDR3 DNA sequence: TGTGCCAGCAGTTATTACAGGGTTACCTCTGGAAACACCATATATTTT. As protein: CASSYYRVTSGNTIYF.

This clonotype was found many times. V is TRBV28 and J is TRBJ1-6, with 7 bases fitting TRBD1. After removal of 4 bases from V and 6 bases from J, the junction contained 6 bases not matched to a gene. The CDR3 has 15 residues. Looked up from germline, CDR1 is MDHEN and CDR2 is SYDVKM. The CDR3 DNA reads TGTGCCAGCAGTTACGCAGGGGGAGGTAATTCACCCCTCCACTTT. Its protein is CASSYAGGGNSPLHF.

There are a few counts of this clonotype. The V call is TRBV18, the J call TRBJ2-7, with 8 bases matching TRBD1. Per the germline V gene, CDR1 is KGHSH and CDR2 is LQKENI. The V segment lost 2 bases and the J segment 1 base; nucleotides outside the gene matches: 10. There are 17 residues in the CDR3. In DNA, the CDR3 is TGTGCCAGCTCACCATTCGTAGACAGGGGATCTTCCTACGAGCAGTACTTC. Translation gives CASSPFVDRGSSYEQYF. The complete variable domain, with remaining parts taken from reference TRBV18 and TRBJ2-7, reads NAGVMQNPRHLVRRRGQEARLRCSPMKGHSHVYWYRQLPEEGLKFMVYLQKENIIDESGMPKERFSAEFPKEGPSILRIQQVVRGDSAAYFCASSPFVDRGSSYEQYFGPGTRLTVT.

This clonotype has just a few counts. The chain uses TRBV12-3 or TRBV12-4 and TRBJ1-1; D is unclear. Trimming removed 8 bases at V and 5 bases at J, with 9 bases between. The CDR3 contains 11 residues. CDR3 in amino acids: CASVARTEAFF. The CDR3 nucleotides read TGTGCCAGCGTCGCGAGGACTGAAGCTTTCTTT.

The V and J genes are TRBV12-3 or TRBV12-4 and TRBJ2-3, with 10 bases aligning to TRBD2. The J segment lost 4 bases and the V segment lost 3 bases, leaving 4 bases of the junction unmatched. The CDR3 is 15 residues long. Here the CDR3 reads CASSFRGTSADTQYF. The DNA for the CDR3 is TGTGCCAGCAGTTTTAGGGGGACTAGCGCAGATACGCAGTATTTT.

The J gene is TRBJ2-7, the V gene TRBV23-1, with D unresolved. TRBV23-1 is labeled an ORF, and its function is uncertain. Trimming took off 1 base at V and 2 bases at J, with 3 bases between the two ends. The CDR3 is 12 residues long. The CDR3 loop is CASSQYPYEQYV. Written as DNA, the CDR3 is TGCGCCAGCAGTCAATACCCCTACGAGCAGTACGTC.

This clonotype showed up just a few times. The rearrangement uses TRBV4-3 and TRBJ1-2; D call uncertain. This CDR3 has 15 amino acids. The germline V gene encodes CDR1 LGHNA and CDR2 YSLEER. V was shortened by 4 bases and J by 4 bases, with 16 bases between the two germline ends. Written as DNA, the CDR3 is TGCGCCAGCAGCCGAACGGGGAGGGATGGCTATGGCTACACCTTC. Its protein product is CASSRTGRDGYGYTF.

This clonotype came up many times. J is TRBJ2-7 and V is TRBV29-1, with 9 bases aligning to TRBD1. Germline CDR1 is SQVTM and CDR2 is ANQGSEA. J gave up 6 bases and V 4 bases, and 4 bases lay outside the gene matches. The CDR3 is 12 amino acids. CDR3 nucleotides: TGCAGCGTTGGAACAGGGGGCGGCGAGCAGTACTTC. Its translation: CSVGTGGGEQYF.

V is TRBV30 and J is TRBJ2-2; D not certain. The V end lost 0 bases, the J end lost 6 bases, and 5 bases lay between the germline ends. There are 12 residues in the CDR3. From germline, CDR1 is GTSNPN and CDR2 SVGIG (reference sequence). The CDR3 DNA reads as TGTGCCTGGAGTGTAGAACCCGGGGAGCTGTTTTTT. This codes for CAWSVEPGELFF.

This chain connects TRBV2 to TRBJ2-5; 7 bases match TRBD1. This CDR3 has 14 amino acids. V was clipped by 6 bases and J by 5 bases; unmatched bases: 9. Germline V lookup: CDR1 SNHLY, CDR2 FYNNEI. CDR3 nucleotides: TGTGCCAGCAGAACCGGGACAGTACGGGAGACCCAGTACTTC. Its translation: CASRTGTVRETQYF.

This clonotype was seen once. This chain joins TRBV18 and TRBJ2-7, with 7 bases lining up with TRBD1. Germline V lookup: CDR1 KGHSH, CDR2 LQKENI. The CDR3 extends over 14 amino acids. J was trimmed by 3 bases and V by 4 bases; bases with no gene match: 6. In DNA form, the CDR3 reads TGTGCCAGCTCACGTGGTGACAGGGACTACGAGCAGTACGTC. It specifies CASSRGDRDYEQYV.

The table lists this clonotype with a few counts. V and J are TRBV4-1 and TRBJ2-3; D is unclear. The ends were cut back, 4 bases at V and 6 bases at J, with 14 bases in the middle. This CDR3 comprises 14 residues. CDR1 is MGHRA and CDR2 is YSYEKL in the germline V gene. The CDR3 here is CASSPHIAPDTQYF. The DNA of the CDR3 is TGCGCCAGCAGCCCGCACATCGCCCCTGATACGCAGTATTTT.

This clonotype appeared a few times. V and J are TRBV7-2 and TRBJ2-3; 12 nucleotides align to TRBD2. J lost 2 bases, V lost 5 bases, and 5 bases had no gene match. The CDR3 covers 16 residues. Germline V CDR1 and CDR2: SGHTA, FQGNSA. Here the CDR3 DNA reads TGTGCCAGCAGCACCGGACTAGCGGGGCCCACAGATACGCAGTATTTT. It is translated as CASSTGLAGPTDTQYF.

The chain carries TRBV3-1 and TRBJ2-7; the D is unclear. The germline V gene has CDR1 LGHDT and CDR2 YNNKEL (reference sequence). V was cut by 1 base and J by 4 bases, with 14 bases left in between. The CDR3 has 15 residues. The CDR3 DNA follows: TGTGCCAGCAGCCAAGGGTTAACAAGCAATTACGAGCAGTACTTC. Translated, it gives CASSQGLTSNYEQYF.

The chain recombines TRBV5-1 with TRBJ2-5; weak D call: TRBD1 (5 bases). From germline, CDR1 is SGHRS and CDR2 YFSETQ. The CDR3 length is 14 residues. The V gene lost 3 bases and the J gene lost 4 bases, with 13 bases spanning the gap. The CDR3 region is CASSWIDSTETQYF. CDR3 in DNA: TGCGCCAGCAGCTGGATTGACAGCACAGAGACCCAGTACTTC.